This T cell receptor beta chain was sequenced for a study of blood T cell repertoires in COVID-19. As for the study in general: Samples taken during acute and convalescent COVID-19 were collected in the United States, Italy and Spain. In each case, the material was cDNA or gDNA derived from T cells, B-cell-depleted T cells, or PBMCs.

Profiled with immunoSEQ multiplex PCR; TCRdb holds only in-frame clones, not every one. Of roughly 130,000 clones detected, about 83% appear once; the ten largest clones hold more than 3%. The CDR3 runs to 14 residues. Trimming removed 0 bases from V and 1 base from J, with 6 bases in between. Germline V CDR1 and CDR2: MGHRA, YSYEKL. Participants reported their clinical history, and cohort assignment relied on those reports. The chain joins TRBV4-1 to TRBJ1-2; D not resolved. The sequence was obtained from a woman between 50 and 59 years old with acute COVID-19. The sequenced material came from PBMCs or T cells enriched from blood (not recorded which). In DNA form, the CDR3 reads TGCGCCAGCAGCCAAGATTCCCATAACTATGGCTACACCTTC. Encoded protein: CASSQDSHNYGYTF.